Listed below are T cell receptor beta chains from one sample, sequenced in a study of T cell repertoires in cytomegalovirus infection. TCRdb analysed the reads with MiXCR anew, one entry per CDR3 protein. Among approximately 990,000 distinct CDR3 sequences listed, roughly 31% were seen once. Their antigens remain unidentified. Sequencing used cultured CD8+ T cells from PBMCs, obtained from culture after CMV antigen stimulation. The receptors come from a human donor in good health (CMV status not recorded). Some clones in this sample may be carry-over from other donors' samples. The CDR3 runs from the conserved cysteine through the conserved F or W. D genes are given only for firm matches. Clone size is stated in some rows and not others, as once, few, many or a class when expanded.

size: -; D: TRBD1; J: TRBJ1-6; V: TRBV7-2; DNA: TGTGCCAGCAGCTGGGACAGGGGGAGATCACCCCTCCACTTT; CDR3: CASSWDRGRSPLHF
size: -; D: -; J: TRBJ1-2; V: TRBV12-3/TRBV12-4; DNA: TGTGCCAGCAGTCCCGCACAACGGCCTAACTATGGCTACACCTTC; CDR3: CASSPAQRPNYGYTF
size: many; D: -; J: TRBJ1-1; V: TRBV12-3/TRBV12-4; DNA: TGTGCCAGCAGTTTTGCCATGAACACTGAAGCTTTCTTT; CDR3: CASSFAMNTEAFF
size: -; D: -; J: TRBJ2-5; V: TRBV6-2/TRBV6-3; DNA: TGTGCCAGCAGTTCCCGGGGCCTGGGAGAGACCCAGTACTTC; CDR3: CASSSRGLGETQYF
size: once; D: TRBD1; J: TRBJ2-3; V: TRBV7-9; DNA: TGTGCCAGCAGCGCCACAGGGGCCTCGTCCTCGGATACGCAGTATTTT; CDR3: CASSATGASSSDTQYF
size: many; D: -; J: TRBJ1-6; V: TRBV7-2; DNA: TGTGCCAGCAGCTTAGCTGGGCAGGGGTGGACACCCCTCCACTTT; CDR3: CASSLAGQGWTPLHF
size: many; D: -; J: TRBJ1-4; V: TRBV7-2; DNA: TGTGCCAGCAGCGCCGACACAGGGTTAGGTGAAAAACTGTTTTTT; CDR3: CASSADTGLGEKLFF
size: once; D: -; J: TRBJ2-1; V: TRBV28; DNA: TGTGCCAGCAGTTTAAGGGGGCGGGGGCCCCGGCCGTTCTTC; CDR3: CASSLRGRGPRPFF
size: -; D: TRBD1; J: TRBJ2-7; V: TRBV7-9; DNA: TGTGCCAGCAGAGCCCGACAGGGTCTGTACGAGCAGTACTTC; CDR3: CASRARQGLYEQYF
size: many; D: -; J: TRBJ2-2; V: TRBV2; DNA: TGTGCCAGCACCCCTGCGGAGGGATTAACCGGGGAGCTGTTTTTT; CDR3: CASTPAEGLTGELFF
size: -; D: -; J: TRBJ2-7; V: TRBV4-3; DNA: TGCGCCAGCAGCCACACCACCGGGACTTACGAGCAGTACTTC; CDR3: CASSHTTGTYEQYF
size: -; D: -; J: TRBJ1-5; V: TRBV6-5; DNA: TGTGCCAGCAGCCAAAGTCCCTATAGCAATCAGCCCCAGCATTTT; CDR3: CASSQSPYSNQPQHF
size: once; D: TRBD1; J: TRBJ2-3; V: TRBV2; DNA: TGTGCCAGCAGTGAGGCGGACAGGGGAGGTACGCAGTATTTT; CDR3: CASSEADRGGTQYF
size: few; D: -; J: TRBJ2-7; V: TRBV27; DNA: TGTGCCAGCAGTTTTGGAGGGGTAGGCGAGCAGTACTTC; CDR3: CASSFGGVGEQYF
size: -; D: -; J: TRBJ1-1; V: TRBV12-3/TRBV12-4; DNA: TGTGCCAGCAGTGCCCGGACGGTGAACACTGAAGCTTTCTTT; CDR3: CASSARTVNTEAFF
size: -; D: -; J: TRBJ1-1; V: TRBV10-3; DNA: TGTGCCATCAGGGCTGGGGGGACGGGAGGGGTGAACACTGAAGCTTTCTTT; CDR3: CAIRAGGTGGVNTEAFF
size: -; D: TRBD2; J: TRBJ2-2; V: TRBV20-1; DNA: TGCAGTGCTAGAGAATCTAGCGGGGGTACCGGGGAGCTGTTTTTT; CDR3: CSARESSGGTGELFF
size: -; D: -; J: TRBJ2-7; V: TRBV2; DNA: TGTGTCAGCAGTGACTACCGAACCTACGAGCAGTACTTC; CDR3: CVSSDYRTYEQYF
size: -; D: -; J: TRBJ2-3; V: TRBV7-3; DNA: TGTGCCAGCAGCCCTGAGGATATGCAGTATTTT; CDR3: CASSPEDMQYF
size: many; D: -; J: TRBJ2-4; V: TRBV12-3/TRBV12-4; DNA: TGTGCCAGCAGTCCTTGGGGGCCGGCAGGGGCTGACATTCAGTACTTC; CDR3: CASSPWGPAGADIQYF
size: -; D: TRBD1; J: TRBJ1-2; V: TRBV9; DNA: TGTGCCAGCAGCGTAGGGGACAGACCTTACGGCTACACCTTC; CDR3: CASSVGDRPYGYTF
size: -; D: -; J: TRBJ2-1; V: TRBV24-1; DNA: TGTGCCACCAGTGTGGGACCCTACAATGAGCAGTTCTTC; CDR3: CATSVGPYNEQFF
size: -; D: -; J: TRBJ2-1; V: TRBV5-8; DNA: TGTGCCAGCAGTTCCGAGGGGGAAAGAGGCAATGAGCAGTTCTTC; CDR3: CASSSEGERGNEQFF
size: few; D: -; J: TRBJ2-7; V: TRBV19; DNA: TGTGCCAGTAGCCCCCCCCTCAGGGGGGATCACGAGCAGTACTTC; CDR3: CASSPPLRGDHEQYF
size: few; D: -; J: TRBJ2-1; V: TRBV27; DNA: TGTGCCAGCAGCGAAAGGGACGCAGTTTTCAATGAGCAGTTCTTC; CDR3: CASSERDAVFNEQFF
size: -; D: -; J: TRBJ1-1; V: TRBV6-5; DNA: TGTGCCAGCAGACCCCCGGGTCTGAACACTGAAGCTTTCTTT; CDR3: CASRPPGLNTEAFF
size: -; D: TRBD2; J: TRBJ2-3; V: TRBV6-5; DNA: TGTGCCAGCAGTTACGCCGGACTAGCGGGGGGGTGGGGCACAGATACGCAGTATTTT; CDR3: CASSYAGLAGGWGTDTQYF
size: -; D: TRBD1; J: TRBJ1-1; V: TRBV9; DNA: TGTGCCAGCAGCGTAGCTTCGGGACAGGGGGCGAACACTGAAGCTTTCTTT; CDR3: CASSVASGQGANTEAFF
size: few; D: -; J: TRBJ2-7; V: TRBV6-1; DNA: TGTGCCAGCAGTGAAGAACCCAACTCCTACGAGCAGTACTTC; CDR3: CASSEEPNSYEQYF
size: few; D: -; J: TRBJ2-2; V: TRBV27; DNA: TGTGCCAGCACCCAGGGTCCAATCGGGGCGGGGAACACCGGGGAGCTGTTTTTT; CDR3: CASTQGPIGAGNTGELFF
size: -; D: TRBD1; J: TRBJ2-2; V: TRBV6-6; DNA: TGTGCCAGCAGTTTGAAGGGGGCGCCTAATCGGGTTGCCGGGGAGCTGTTTTTT; CDR3: CASSLKGAPNRVAGELFF
size: -; D: TRBD1; J: TRBJ1-1; V: TRBV6-1; DNA: TGTGCCAGCAAAACAGGGGGGAACACTGAAGCTTTCTTT; CDR3: CASKTGGNTEAFF
size: -; D: -; J: TRBJ1-1; V: TRBV19; DNA: TGTGCCTCCAGTAGTCAGTCCCTTCCCTGGGACACTGAAGCTTTCTTT; CDR3: CASSSQSLPWDTEAFF
size: -; D: -; J: TRBJ1-5; V: TRBV12-3/TRBV12-4; DNA: TGTGCCAGCAGCATAGGACCAGCCCAGCCCCAGCATTTT; CDR3: CASSIGPAQPQHF
size: -; D: TRBD2; J: TRBJ2-5; V: TRBV7-9; DNA: TGTGCCAGCATCCCCCCCCTTACTAGCGGGGGGATCCAAGAGACCCAGTACTTC; CDR3: CASIPPLTSGGIQETQYF
size: few; D: -; J: TRBJ1-6; V: TRBV19; DNA: TGTGCCAGTAGTATGGGGAGCTCCTATAATTCACCCCTCCACTTT; CDR3: CASSMGSSYNSPLHF
size: few; D: -; J: TRBJ1-5; V: TRBV4-1; DNA: TGCGCCAGCAGCCAAAGTGCACTACCTGGCCAGCCCCAGCATTTT; CDR3: CASSQSALPGQPQHF
size: -; D: TRBD1; J: TRBJ1-2; V: TRBV6-6; DNA: TGTGCCAGCAGAAGGGACAGGGGGTTAAACTATGGCTACACCTTC; CDR3: CASRRDRGLNYGYTF
size: many; D: -; J: TRBJ2-2; V: TRBV7-2; DNA: TGTGCCAGCAGCTTTGAAGTTGGCACCGGGGAGCTGTTTTTT; CDR3: CASSFEVGTGELFF
size: few; D: -; J: TRBJ2-7; V: TRBV7-6; DNA: TGTGCCAGCAGCTTATCCCAGGGAGACAGAGCCTACGAGCAGTACTTC; CDR3: CASSLSQGDRAYEQYF
size: few; D: TRBD1; J: TRBJ2-3; V: TRBV7-9; DNA: TGTGCCAGCAGCTTAGTAGGGACAGGGACTCTACAACGAAGCACAGATACGCAGTATTTT; CDR3: CASSLVGTGTLQRSTDTQYF
size: -; D: -; J: TRBJ2-1; V: TRBV7-2; DNA: TGTACCAGCAGCTCCGGGAATGAGCAGTTCTTC; CDR3: CTSSSGNEQFF
size: -; D: -; J: TRBJ1-5; V: TRBV6-6; DNA: TGTGCCAGCAGTTCCGGGACTTTATCATATCAGCCCCAGCATTTT; CDR3: CASSSGTLSYQPQHF
size: -; D: -; J: TRBJ2-1; V: TRBV4-3; DNA: TGCGCCAGCAGCCAAGAGACCCCCCCCGCGGACTTATACAATGAGCAGTTCTTC; CDR3: CASSQETPPADLYNEQFF
size: -; D: TRBD1; J: TRBJ1-2; V: TRBV7-9; DNA: TGTGCCAGCACCCAGGGGGGGGCCGATGGCTACACCTTC; CDR3: CASTQGGADGYTF
size: many; D: -; J: TRBJ2-5; V: TRBV7-9; DNA: TGTGCCAGCAGCTTAGTTGGCCAAGAGACCCAGTACTTC; CDR3: CASSLVGQETQYF
size: few; D: -; J: TRBJ2-2; V: TRBV13; DNA: TGTGCCAGCAGCACGTGGGGGCGGAACACCGGGGAGCTGTTTTTT; CDR3: CASSTWGRNTGELFF
size: -; D: -; J: TRBJ1-4; V: TRBV27; DNA: TGTGCCAGCAGTACCTCAGACACAAGGAATGAAAAACTGTTTTTT; CDR3: CASSTSDTRNEKLFF
size: -; D: -; J: TRBJ1-2; V: TRBV27; DNA: TGTGCCAGCACCACTAATCCGGGATCCCCGCGGAATGGCTACACCTTC; CDR3: CASTTNPGSPRNGYTF
size: many; D: -; J: TRBJ2-5; V: TRBV7-2; DNA: TGTGCCAGCAGCTTTGCGGGGACAAAAGAGACCCAGTACTTC; CDR3: CASSFAGTKETQYF
size: -; D: TRBD1; J: TRBJ2-2; V: TRBV4-1; DNA: TGCGCCAGCAGACCTCGGACAGGGGACACCGGGGAGCTGTTTTTT; CDR3: CASRPRTGDTGELFF
size: many; D: TRBD2; J: TRBJ2-1; V: TRBV7-9; DNA: TGTGCCAGCAGCTCCCGACTAGCGGGGGCCTCTACTGAGCAGTTCTTC; CDR3: CASSSRLAGASTEQFF
size: -; D: -; J: TRBJ2-5; V: TRBV7-4; DNA: TGTGTCAGCACCCCAGAGGGGCGAGAGACCCAGTACTTC; CDR3: CVSTPEGRETQYF
size: few; D: -; J: TRBJ1-2; V: TRBV7-9; DNA: TGTGCCAGCAGCTTAAATCCAAGCTATGGCTACACCTTC; CDR3: CASSLNPSYGYTF
size: -; D: -; J: TRBJ1-1; V: TRBV6-8; DNA: TGTGCCAGCAGTTATAATCGGGGTGGGAACACTGAAGCTTTCTTT; CDR3: CASSYNRGGNTEAFF